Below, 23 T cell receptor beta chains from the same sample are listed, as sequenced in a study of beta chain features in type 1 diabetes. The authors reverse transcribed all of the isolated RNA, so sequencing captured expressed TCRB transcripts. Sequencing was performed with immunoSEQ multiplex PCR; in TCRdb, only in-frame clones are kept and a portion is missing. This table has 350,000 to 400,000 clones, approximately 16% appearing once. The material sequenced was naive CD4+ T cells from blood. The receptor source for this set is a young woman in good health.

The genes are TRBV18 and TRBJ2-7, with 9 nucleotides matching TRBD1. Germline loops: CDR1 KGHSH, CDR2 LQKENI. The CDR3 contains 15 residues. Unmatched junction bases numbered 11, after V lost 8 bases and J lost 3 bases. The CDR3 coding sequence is TGTGCCAGCCGAACAGGGGGCGCGTTGTACTACGAGCAGTACTTC. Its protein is CASRTGGALYYEQYF.

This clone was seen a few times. The CDR3 nucleotides are TGTGCCAGCAGTCCTGGGACTAGCGGGAAATGGTACGAGCAGTACTTC. Protein product: CASSPGTSGKWYEQYF. V and J are TRBV28 and TRBJ2-7; 13 bases are shared with TRBD2. The CDR3 runs 16 residues. After removal of 5 bases from V and 4 bases from J, the junction contained 8 bases not matched to a gene. Germline lookup yields CDR1 MDHEN and CDR2 SYDVKM.

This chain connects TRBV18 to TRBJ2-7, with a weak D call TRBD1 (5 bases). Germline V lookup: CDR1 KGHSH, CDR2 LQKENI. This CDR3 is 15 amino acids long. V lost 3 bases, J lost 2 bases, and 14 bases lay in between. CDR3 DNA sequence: TGTGCCAGCTCACCCCAGGGAACAGCAGCCTACGAGCAGTACTTC. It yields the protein CASSPQGTAAYEQYF.

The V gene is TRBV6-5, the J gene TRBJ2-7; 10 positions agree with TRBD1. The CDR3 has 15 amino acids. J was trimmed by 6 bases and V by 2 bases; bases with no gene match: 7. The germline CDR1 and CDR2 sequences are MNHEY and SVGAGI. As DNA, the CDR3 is TGTGCCAGCAGTTACGGGACAGGGGCGTCGTCCGAGCAGTACTTC. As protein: CASSYGTGASSEQYF.

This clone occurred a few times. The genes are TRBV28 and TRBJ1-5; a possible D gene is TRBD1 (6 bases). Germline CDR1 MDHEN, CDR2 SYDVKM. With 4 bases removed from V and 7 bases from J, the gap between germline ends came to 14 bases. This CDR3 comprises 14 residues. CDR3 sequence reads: CASSSSGVRQPQHF. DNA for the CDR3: TGTGCCAGCAGTTCCTCAGGGGTACGGCAGCCCCAGCATTTT.

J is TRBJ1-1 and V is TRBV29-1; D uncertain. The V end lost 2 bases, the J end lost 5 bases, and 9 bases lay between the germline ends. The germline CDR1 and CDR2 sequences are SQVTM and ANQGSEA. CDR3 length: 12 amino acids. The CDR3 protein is CSVESPDTEAFF. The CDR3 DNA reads TGCAGCGTTGAAAGCCCCGATACTGAAGCTTTCTTT.

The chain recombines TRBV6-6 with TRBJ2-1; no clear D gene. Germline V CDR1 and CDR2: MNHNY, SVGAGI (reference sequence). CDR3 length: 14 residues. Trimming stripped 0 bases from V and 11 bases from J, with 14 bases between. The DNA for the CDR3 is TGTGCCAGCAGTTACTCGTTCACTTCGAGCCAGCAGTTCTTC. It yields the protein CASSYSFTSSQQFF.

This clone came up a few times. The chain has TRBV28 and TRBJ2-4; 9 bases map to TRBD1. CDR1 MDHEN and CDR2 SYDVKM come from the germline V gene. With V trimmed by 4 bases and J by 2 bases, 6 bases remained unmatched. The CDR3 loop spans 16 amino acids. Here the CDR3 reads CASSYTTGGPKNIQYF. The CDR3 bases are TGTGCCAGCAGTTATACGACAGGGGGTCCCAAAAACATTCAGTACTTC.

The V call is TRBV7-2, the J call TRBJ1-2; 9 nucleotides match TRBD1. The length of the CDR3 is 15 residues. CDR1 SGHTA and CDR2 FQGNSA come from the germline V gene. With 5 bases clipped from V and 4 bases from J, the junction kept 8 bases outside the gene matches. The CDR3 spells CASSRSGQGFYGYTF. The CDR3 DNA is TGTGCCAGCAGCCGGTCGGGACAGGGATTCTATGGCTACACCTTC.

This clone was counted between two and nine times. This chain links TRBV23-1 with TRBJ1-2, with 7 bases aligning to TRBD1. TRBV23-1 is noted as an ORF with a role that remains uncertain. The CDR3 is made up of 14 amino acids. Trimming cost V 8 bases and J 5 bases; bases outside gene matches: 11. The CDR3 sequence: CASRKSRDSYGYTF. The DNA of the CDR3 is TGCGCCAGCCGTAAGAGCCGGGACAGTTATGGCTACACCTTC.

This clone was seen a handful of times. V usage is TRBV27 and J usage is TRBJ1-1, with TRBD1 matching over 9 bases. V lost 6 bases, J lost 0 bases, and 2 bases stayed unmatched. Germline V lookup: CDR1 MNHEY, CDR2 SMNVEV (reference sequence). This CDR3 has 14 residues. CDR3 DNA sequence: TGTGCCAGCAGGGACAGGGGAGTGAACACTGAAGCTTTCTTT. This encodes CASRDRGVNTEAFF.

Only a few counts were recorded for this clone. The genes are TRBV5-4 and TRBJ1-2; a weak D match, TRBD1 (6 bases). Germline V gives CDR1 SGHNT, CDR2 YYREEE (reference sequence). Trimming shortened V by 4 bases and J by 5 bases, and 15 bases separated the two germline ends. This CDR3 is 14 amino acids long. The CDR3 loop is CASSLGQLNYGYTF. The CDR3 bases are TGTGCCAGCAGCCTGGGACAACTGAATTATGGCTACACCTTC.

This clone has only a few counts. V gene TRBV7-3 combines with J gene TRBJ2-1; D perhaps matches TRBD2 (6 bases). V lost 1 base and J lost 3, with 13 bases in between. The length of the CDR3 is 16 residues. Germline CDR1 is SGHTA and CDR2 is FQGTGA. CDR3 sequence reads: CASSLKGGAVYNEQFF. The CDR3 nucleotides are TGTGCCAGCAGCTTAAAGGGCGGGGCAGTCTACAATGAGCAGTTCTTC.

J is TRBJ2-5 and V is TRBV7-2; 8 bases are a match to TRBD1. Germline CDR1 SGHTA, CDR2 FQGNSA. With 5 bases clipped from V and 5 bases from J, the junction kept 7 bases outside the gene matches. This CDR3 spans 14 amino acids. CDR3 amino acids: CASSRQGSGETQYF. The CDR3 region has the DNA TGTGCCAGCAGCCGACAGGGGTCCGGCGAGACCCAGTACTTC.

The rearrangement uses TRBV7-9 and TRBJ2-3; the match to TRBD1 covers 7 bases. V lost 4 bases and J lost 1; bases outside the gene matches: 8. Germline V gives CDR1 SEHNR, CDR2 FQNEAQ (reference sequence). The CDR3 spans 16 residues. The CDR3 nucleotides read TGTGCCAGCAGCTCAAGACAGGGCAGACGCACAGATACGCAGTATTTT. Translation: CASSSRQGRRTDTQYF. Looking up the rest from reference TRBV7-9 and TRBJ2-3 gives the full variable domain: DTGVSQNPRHKITKRGQNVTFRCDPISEHNRLYWYRQTLGQGPEFLTYFQNEAQLEKSRLLSDRFSAERPKGSFSTLEIQRTEQGDSAMYLCASSSRQGRRTDTQYFGPGTRLTVL.

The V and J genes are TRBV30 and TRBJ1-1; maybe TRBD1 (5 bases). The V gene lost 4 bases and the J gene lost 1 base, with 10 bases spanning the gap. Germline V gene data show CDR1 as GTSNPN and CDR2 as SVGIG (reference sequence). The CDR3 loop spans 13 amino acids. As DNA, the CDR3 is TGTGCCTGGAACAGGCAAGAGAACACTGAAGCTTTCTTT. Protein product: CAWNRQENTEAFF. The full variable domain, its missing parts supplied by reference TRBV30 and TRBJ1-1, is SQTIHQWPATLVQPVGSPLSLECTVEGTSNPNLYWYRQAAGRGLQLLFYSVGIGQISSEVPQNLSASRPQDRQFILSSKKLLLSDSGFYLCAWNRQENTEAFFGQGTRLTVV.

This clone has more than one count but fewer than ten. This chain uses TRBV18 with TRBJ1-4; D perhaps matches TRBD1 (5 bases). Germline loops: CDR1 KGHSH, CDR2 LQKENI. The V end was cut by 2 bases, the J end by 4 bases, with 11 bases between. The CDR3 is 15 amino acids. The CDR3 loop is CASSPAGPVNEKLFF. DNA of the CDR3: TGTGCCAGCTCACCAGCGGGACCGGTTAATGAAAAACTGTTTTTT.

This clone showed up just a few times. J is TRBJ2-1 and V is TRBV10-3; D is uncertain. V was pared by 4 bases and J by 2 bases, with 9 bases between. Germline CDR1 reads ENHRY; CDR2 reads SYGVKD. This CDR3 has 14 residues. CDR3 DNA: TGTGCCATCAGTGGTCAACAGACCTACAATGAGCAGTTCTTC. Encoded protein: CAISGQQTYNEQFF.

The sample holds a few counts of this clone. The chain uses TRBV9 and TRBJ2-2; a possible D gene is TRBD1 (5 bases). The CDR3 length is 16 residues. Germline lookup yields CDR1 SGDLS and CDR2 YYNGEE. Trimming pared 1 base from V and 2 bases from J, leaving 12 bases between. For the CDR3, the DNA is TGTGCCAGCAGCGTAAGGCAGGGTGGTAACACCGGGGAGCTGTTTTTT. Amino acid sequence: CASSVRQGGNTGELFF.

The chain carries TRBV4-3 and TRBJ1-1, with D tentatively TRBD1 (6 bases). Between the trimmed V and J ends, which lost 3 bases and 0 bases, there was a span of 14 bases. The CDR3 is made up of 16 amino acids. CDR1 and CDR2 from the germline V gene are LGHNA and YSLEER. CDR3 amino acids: CASSQGNREMNTEAFF. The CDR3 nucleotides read TGCGCCAGCAGCCAGGGTAACAGGGAAATGAACACTGAAGCTTTCTTT.

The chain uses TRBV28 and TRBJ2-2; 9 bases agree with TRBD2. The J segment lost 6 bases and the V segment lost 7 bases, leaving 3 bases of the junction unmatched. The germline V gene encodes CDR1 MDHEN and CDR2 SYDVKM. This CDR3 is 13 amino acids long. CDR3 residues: CASTLAGAGELFF. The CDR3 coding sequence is TGTGCCAGCACCTTAGCGGGAGCCGGGGAGCTGTTTTTT.

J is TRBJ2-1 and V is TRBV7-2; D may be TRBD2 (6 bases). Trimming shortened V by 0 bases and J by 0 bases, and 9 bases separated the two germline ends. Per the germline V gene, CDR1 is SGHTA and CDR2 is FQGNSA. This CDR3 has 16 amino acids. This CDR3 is CASSLASGTSYNEQFF. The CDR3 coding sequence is TGTGCCAGCAGCTTAGCTAGCGGCACCTCCTACAATGAGCAGTTCTTC.

CDR3 sequence (DNA): TGTGCCAGCTCACCCTCGACAGGGGTAGAGACCCAGTACTTC. It codes for CASSPSTGVETQYF. The chain is built from TRBV18 and TRBJ2-5; 8 bases are shared with TRBD1. The junction had 4 bases not matched to a gene; V was cut back by 3 bases and J by 4 bases. Germline CDR1 KGHSH, CDR2 LQKENI. This CDR3 spans 14 amino acids.